This entry concerns a single T cell receptor (beta chain). This record belongs to a study of blood T cell repertoires in COVID-19. Study overall: Acute and convalescent COVID-19 samples came from the United States, Italy and Spain. T cells, B-cell-depleted T cells, or PBMCs supplied cDNA or gDNA.

The data were produced by immunoSEQ multiplex PCR, yet TCRdb's version contains in-frame clones alone and is incomplete. The repertoire has around 160,000 clones, approximately 83% of them found once; the top ten carry 8% to 10%. Germline assignment: CDR1 MNHEY and CDR2 SMNVEV (reference sequence). The CDR3 covers 16 residues. The V and J ends lost 6 bases and 1 base, in that order; junction bases with no gene match: 8. The chain is built from TRBV27 and TRBJ2-3; 9 nucleotides agree with TRBD1. The source of this sequence is a man aged 55 to 70 with acute or convalescent COVID-19. The sample was peripheral blood. The CDR3 nucleotides are TGTGCCAGCAGCCGAATACGGACAGGGGGCACAGATACGCAGTATTTT. Translation gives CASSRIRTGGTDTQYF.